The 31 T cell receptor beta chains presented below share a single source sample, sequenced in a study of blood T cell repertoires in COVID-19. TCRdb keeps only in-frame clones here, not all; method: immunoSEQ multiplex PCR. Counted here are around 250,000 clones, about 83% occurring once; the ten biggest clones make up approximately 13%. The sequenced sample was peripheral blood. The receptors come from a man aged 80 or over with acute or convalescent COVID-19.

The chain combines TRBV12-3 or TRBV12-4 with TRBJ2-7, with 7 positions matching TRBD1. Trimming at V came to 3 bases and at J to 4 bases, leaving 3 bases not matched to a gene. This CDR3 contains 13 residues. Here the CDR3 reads CASSLTGKYEQYF. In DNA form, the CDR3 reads TGTGCCAGCAGTTTGACAGGGAAATACGAGCAGTACTTC.

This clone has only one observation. The CDR3: CASDPSGQTPLHF. Written as DNA, the CDR3 is TGTGCCAGTGACCCCTCGGGACAGACACCCCTCCACTTT. J is TRBJ1-6 and V is TRBV28; 7 bases line up with TRBD1. Germline trimming cut 9 bases from V and 11 bases from J; bases unmatched to any gene: 10. The germline V gene encodes CDR1 MDHEN and CDR2 SYDVKM. This CDR3 comprises 13 residues.

The CDR3 coding sequence is TGTGCCAGCAGTTCATCACAGGGGGTTAATGAGCAGTTCTTC. Its translation: CASSSSQGVNEQFF. The chain uses TRBV27 and TRBJ2-1; 8 bases match TRBD1. The CDR3 is made up of 14 amino acids. Unmatched junction bases numbered 6, after V lost 4 bases and J lost 7 bases. Looked up from germline, CDR1 is MNHEY and CDR2 is SMNVEV (reference sequence).

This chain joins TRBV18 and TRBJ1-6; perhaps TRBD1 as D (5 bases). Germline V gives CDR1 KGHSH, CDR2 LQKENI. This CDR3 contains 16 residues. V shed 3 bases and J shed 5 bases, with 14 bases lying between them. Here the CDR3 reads CASSPNPRANNSPLHF. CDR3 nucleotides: TGTGCCAGCTCACCCAATCCCAGGGCAAATAATTCACCCCTCCACTTT.

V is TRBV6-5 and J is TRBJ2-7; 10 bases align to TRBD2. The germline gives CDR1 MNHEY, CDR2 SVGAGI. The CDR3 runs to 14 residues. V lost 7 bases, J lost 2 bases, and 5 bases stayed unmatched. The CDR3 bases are TGTGCCAGCAATCCTAGCGGGGGAGCCTACGAGCAGTACTTC. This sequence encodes CASNPSGGAYEQYF.

CDR3 region: CASSEQDGEKLFF. The CDR3 DNA is TGTGCCAGCAGTGAACAGGATGGAGAAAAACTGTTTTTT. This rearrangement joins TRBV6-1 to TRBJ1-4, with unresolved D. This CDR3 comprises 13 residues. Trimming cost V 2 bases and J 8 bases, with 9 bases left between them. The V gene's germline CDR1 is MNHNS and CDR2 SASEGT.

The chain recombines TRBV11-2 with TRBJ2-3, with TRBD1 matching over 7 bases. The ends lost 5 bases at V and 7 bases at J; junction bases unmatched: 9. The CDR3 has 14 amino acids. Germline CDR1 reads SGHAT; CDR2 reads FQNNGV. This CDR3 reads CASSPLPRGNTQYF. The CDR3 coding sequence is TGTGCCAGCAGCCCCCTCCCCAGGGGGAATACGCAGTATTTT.

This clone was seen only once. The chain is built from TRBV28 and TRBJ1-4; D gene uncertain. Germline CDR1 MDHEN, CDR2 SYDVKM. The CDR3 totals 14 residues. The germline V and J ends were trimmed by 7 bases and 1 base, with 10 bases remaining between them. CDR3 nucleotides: TGTGCCAGCACCATGAGATTAACTAATGAAAAACTGTTTTTT. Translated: CASTMRLTNEKLFF. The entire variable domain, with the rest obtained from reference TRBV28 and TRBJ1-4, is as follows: DVKVTQSSRYLVKRTGEKVFLECVQDMDHENMFWYRQDPGLGLRLIYFSYDVKMKEKGDIPEGYSVSREKKERFSLILESASTNQTSMYLCASTMRLTNEKLFFGSGTQLSVL.

In DNA form, the CDR3 reads TGTGCCAGCACCCGATCAGGGTCCTACGAGCAGTACTTC. It codes for CASTRSGSYEQYF. The chain carries TRBV12-3 or TRBV12-4 and TRBJ2-7; D is possibly TRBD1 (5 bases). There are 13 residues in the CDR3. V lost 7 bases, J lost 1 base, and 11 bases lay in between.

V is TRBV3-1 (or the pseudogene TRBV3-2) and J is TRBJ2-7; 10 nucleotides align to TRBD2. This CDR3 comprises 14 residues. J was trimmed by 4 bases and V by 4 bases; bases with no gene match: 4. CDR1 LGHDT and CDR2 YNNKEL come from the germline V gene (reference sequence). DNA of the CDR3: TGTGCCAGCAGCCCAGCGGGAGGGTCTTACGAGCAGTACTTC. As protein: CASSPAGGSYEQYF.

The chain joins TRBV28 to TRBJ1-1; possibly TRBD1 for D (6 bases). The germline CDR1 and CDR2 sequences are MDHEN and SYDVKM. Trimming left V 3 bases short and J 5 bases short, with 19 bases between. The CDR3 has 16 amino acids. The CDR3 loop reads CASSFGAGGRWTEAFF. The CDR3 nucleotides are TGTGCCAGCAGTTTTGGGGCCGGGGGGCGATGGACTGAAGCTTTCTTT.

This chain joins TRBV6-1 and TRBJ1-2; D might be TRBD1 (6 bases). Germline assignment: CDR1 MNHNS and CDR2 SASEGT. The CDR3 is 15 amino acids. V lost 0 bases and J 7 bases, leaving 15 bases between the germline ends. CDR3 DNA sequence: TGTGCCAGCAGTGAAGCGGCGGCAGGGGCGGTTGGCTACACCTTC. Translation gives CASSEAAAGAVGYTF.

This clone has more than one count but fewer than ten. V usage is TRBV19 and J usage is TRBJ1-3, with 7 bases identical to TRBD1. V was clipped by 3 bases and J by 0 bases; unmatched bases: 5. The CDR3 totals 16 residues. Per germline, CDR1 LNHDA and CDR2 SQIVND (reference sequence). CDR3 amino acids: CASSMGQPASGNTIYF. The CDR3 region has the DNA TGTGCCAGTAGTATGGGACAGCCTGCCTCTGGAAACACCATATATTTT.

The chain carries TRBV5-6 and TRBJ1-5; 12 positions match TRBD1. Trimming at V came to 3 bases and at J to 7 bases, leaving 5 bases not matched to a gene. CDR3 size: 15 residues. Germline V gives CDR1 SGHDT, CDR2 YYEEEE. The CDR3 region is CASSWGQGARQPQHF. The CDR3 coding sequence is TGTGCCAGCAGCTGGGGACAGGGGGCTAGACAGCCCCAGCATTTT.

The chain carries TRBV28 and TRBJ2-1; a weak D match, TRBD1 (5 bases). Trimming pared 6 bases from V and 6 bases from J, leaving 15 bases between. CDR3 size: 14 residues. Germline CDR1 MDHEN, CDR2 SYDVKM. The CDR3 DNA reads TGTGCCAGCAGAGACAGCCTTTATACCAATGAGCAGTTCTTC. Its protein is CASRDSLYTNEQFF.

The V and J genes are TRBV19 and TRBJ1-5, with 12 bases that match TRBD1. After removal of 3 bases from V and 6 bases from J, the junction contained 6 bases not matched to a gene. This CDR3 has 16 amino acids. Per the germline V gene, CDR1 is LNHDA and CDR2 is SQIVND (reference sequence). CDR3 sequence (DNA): TGTGCCAGTAGTATGGGGGACAGGGGGCTTGGTCAGCCCCAGCATTTT. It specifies CASSMGDRGLGQPQHF.

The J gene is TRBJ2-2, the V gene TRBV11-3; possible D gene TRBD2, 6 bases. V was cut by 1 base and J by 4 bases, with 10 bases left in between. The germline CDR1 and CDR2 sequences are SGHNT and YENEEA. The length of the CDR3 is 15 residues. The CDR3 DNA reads TGTGCCAGCAGCTTAGGCGTGGAGGGCACCGGGGAGCTGTTTTTT. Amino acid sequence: CASSLGVEGTGELFF.

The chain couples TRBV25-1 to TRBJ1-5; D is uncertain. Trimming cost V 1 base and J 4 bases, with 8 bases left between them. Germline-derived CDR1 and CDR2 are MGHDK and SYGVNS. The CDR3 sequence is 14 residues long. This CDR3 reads CASSESGTNQPQHF. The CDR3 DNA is TGTGCCAGCAGTGAATCAGGAACGAATCAGCCCCAGCATTTT.

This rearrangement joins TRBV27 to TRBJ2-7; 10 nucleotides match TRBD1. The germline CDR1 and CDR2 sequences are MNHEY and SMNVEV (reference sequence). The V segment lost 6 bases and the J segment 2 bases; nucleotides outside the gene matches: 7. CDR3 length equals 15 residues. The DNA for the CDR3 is TGTGCCAGCAGCCAGGACAGGGGGAACACCTACGAGCAGTACTTC. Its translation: CASSQDRGNTYEQYF.

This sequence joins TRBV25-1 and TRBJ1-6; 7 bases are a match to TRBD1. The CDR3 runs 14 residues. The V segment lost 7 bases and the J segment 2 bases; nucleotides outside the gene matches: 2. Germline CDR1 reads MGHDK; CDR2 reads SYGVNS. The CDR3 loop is CASTQGAYNSPLHF. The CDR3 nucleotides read TGTGCCAGCACCCAGGGGGCCTATAATTCACCCCTCCACTTT.

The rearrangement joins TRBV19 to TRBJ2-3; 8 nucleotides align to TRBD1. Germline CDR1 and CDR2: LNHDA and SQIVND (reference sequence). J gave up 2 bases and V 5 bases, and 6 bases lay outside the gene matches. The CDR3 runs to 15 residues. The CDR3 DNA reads TGTGCCAGTAGTTCCGGACAGGGTTTCACAGATACGCAGTATTTT. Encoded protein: CASSSGQGFTDTQYF.

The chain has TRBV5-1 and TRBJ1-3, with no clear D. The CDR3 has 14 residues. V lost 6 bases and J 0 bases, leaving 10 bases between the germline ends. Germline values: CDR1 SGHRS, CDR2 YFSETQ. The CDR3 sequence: CASTDPGSGNTIYF. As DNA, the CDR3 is TGCGCCAGCACCGACCCAGGCTCTGGAAACACCATATATTTT.

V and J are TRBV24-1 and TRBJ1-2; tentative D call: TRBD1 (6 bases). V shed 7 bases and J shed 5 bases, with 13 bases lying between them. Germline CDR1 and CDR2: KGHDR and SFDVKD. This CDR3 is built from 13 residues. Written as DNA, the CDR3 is TGTGCCACCAGCGCCCGGGACAATTATGGCTACACCTTC. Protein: CATSARDNYGYTF.

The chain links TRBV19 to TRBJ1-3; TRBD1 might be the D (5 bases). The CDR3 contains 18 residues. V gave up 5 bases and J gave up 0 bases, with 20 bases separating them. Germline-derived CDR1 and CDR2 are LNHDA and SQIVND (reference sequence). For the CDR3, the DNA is TGTGCCAGTAGTCTGTCCGCAGGGTCCCTTACCTCTGGAAACACCATATATTTT. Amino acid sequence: CASSLSAGSLTSGNTIYF.

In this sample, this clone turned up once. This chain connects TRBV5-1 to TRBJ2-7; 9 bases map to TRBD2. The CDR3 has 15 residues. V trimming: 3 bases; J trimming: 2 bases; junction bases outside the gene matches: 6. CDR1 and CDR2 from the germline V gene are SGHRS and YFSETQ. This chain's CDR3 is CASSYPSGTPYEQYF. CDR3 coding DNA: TGCGCCAGCAGCTATCCTAGCGGGACCCCCTACGAGCAGTACTTC.

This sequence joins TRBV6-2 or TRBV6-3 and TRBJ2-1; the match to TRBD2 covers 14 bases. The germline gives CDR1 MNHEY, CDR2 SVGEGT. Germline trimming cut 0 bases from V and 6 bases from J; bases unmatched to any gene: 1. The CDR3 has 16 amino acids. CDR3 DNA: TGTGCCAGCAGTTACTCGACTAGCGGGAGGGTCAATGAGCAGTTCTTC. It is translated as CASSYSTSGRVNEQFF.

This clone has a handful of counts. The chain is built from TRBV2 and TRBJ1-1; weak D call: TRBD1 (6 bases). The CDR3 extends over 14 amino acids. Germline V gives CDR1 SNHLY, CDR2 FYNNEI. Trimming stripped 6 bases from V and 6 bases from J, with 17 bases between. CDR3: CASRGQTGNSEAFF. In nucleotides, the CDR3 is TGTGCCAGCAGGGGGCAAACAGGGAATTCTGAAGCTTTCTTT.

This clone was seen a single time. CDR3 DNA: TGTGCCAGCAGCCGCGGACTAGCGGGGAGCTCCTACAATGAGCAGTTCTTC. Translating it yields CASSRGLAGSSYNEQFF. The J gene is TRBJ2-1, the V gene TRBV7-2; TRBD2 agrees at 12 bases. Germline V gene data show CDR1 as SGHTA and CDR2 as FQGNSA. V dropped 5 bases and J dropped 0; count of bases not matched to a gene: 5. CDR3 length equals 17 residues.

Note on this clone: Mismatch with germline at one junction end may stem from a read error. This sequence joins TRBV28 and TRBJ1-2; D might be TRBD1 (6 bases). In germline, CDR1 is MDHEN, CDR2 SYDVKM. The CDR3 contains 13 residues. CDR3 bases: TGTGTCAGCAGTCCCTCGGGGGGCCCAGGGCTCACCTTC. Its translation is CVSSPSGGPGLTF.

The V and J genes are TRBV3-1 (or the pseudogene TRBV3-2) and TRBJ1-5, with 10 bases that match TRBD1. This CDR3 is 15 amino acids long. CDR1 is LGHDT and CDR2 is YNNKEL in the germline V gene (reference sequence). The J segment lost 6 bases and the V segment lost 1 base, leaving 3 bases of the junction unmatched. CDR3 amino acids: CASSQATGGAQPQHF. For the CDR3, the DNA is TGTGCCAGCAGCCAAGCGACAGGGGGCGCTCAGCCCCAGCATTTT.

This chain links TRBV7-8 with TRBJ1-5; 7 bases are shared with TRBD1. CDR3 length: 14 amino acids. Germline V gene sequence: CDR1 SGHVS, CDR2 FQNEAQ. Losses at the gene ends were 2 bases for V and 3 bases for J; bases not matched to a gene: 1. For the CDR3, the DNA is TGTGCCAGCAGCTTAACAGGGGTCAATCAGCCCCAGCATTTT. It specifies CASSLTGVNQPQHF. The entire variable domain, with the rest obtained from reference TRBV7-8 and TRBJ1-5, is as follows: GAGVSQSPRYKVAKRGQDVALRCDPISGHVSLFWYQQALGQGPEFLTYFQNEAQLDKSGLPSDRFFAERPEGSVSTLKIQRTQQEDSAVYLCASSLTGVNQPQHFGDGTRLSIL.